This T cell receptor (beta chain) was obtained from a study of T cell changes during pregnancy in multiple sclerosis. This table comes from immunoSEQ multiplex PCR, and its TCRdb copy is limited to in-frame clones, with some not included. The data show tens of thousands of clones, roughly 89% seen once. V was clipped by 5 bases and J by 4 bases; unmatched bases: 7. The CDR3 loop spans 14 amino acids. CDR1 is MDHEN, CDR2 SYDVKM, per germline. This sequence was found in a female donor in good health, enrolled as a control in a pregnancy study. The sequencing used CD4+ T cells from peripheral blood mononuclear cells, collected in the first trimester of pregnancy. V is TRBV28 and J is TRBJ1-1; 7 bases are a match to TRBD1. CDR3 sequence: CASSTQTGTTEAFF. CDR3 nucleotide sequence: TGTGCCAGCAGTACACAGACAGGGACCACTGAAGCTTTCTTT.